Each of the 7 T cell receptor beta chains below was sequenced from the same sample in a study of cytomegalovirus exposure and HLA in healthy donors (dated by TCRdb to about 2017). Receptors were amplified or captured by the immunoSEQ multiplex PCR assay. A mixture of 60 forward primers for TCR Vbeta segments and 13 reverse primers for TCR Jbeta segments was used in the multiplex PCR. TCRdb took this table from immuneACCESS and kept in-frame rearrangements with V and J called. Such tables lack part of the clones; where checked against another copy, unresolved V genes explain under half of the gap, and the rest is unexplained. The sample profile shows under 80,000 clones; about 77% of them were found once. The biggest ten clones account for roughly 5.2% of the sample. The sample consisted of PBMCs. The receptors originated from a woman aged 25 to 39 in good health and CMV-seronegative.

The table lists this clone with a count of one. This chain joins TRBV27 and TRBJ2-1, with D perhaps matching TRBD2 (6 bases). V was shortened by 6 bases and J by 4 bases, with 22 bases between the two germline ends. Germline CDR1 MNHEY, CDR2 SMNVEV (reference sequence). This CDR3 spans 17 amino acids. The chain's CDR3 is CASSPRERTTGYNEQFF. The CDR3 DNA is TGTGCCAGCAGCCCTCGGGAGCGGACGACTGGGTACAATGAGCAGTTCTTC.

Here the CDR3 DNA reads TGTGCCAGCAGCTTGGATCTAGCGGGAGTTACCGGGGAGCTGTTTTTT. Translated: CASSLDLAGVTGELFF. This chain uses TRBV5-4 with TRBJ2-2, with TRBD2 matching 10 bases. In germline, CDR1 is SGHNT, CDR2 YYREEE (reference sequence). This CDR3 region has 16 residues. The ends lost 0 bases at V and 5 bases at J; junction bases unmatched: 4. The variable domain in full, with the rest retrieved from reference TRBV5-4 and TRBJ2-2, is ETGVTQSPTHLIKTRGQQVTLRCSSQSGHNTVSWYQQALGQGPQFIFQYYREEENGRGNFPPRFSGLQFPNYSSELNVNALELDDSALYLCASSLDLAGVTGELFFGEGSRLTVL.

The V call is TRBV9, the J call TRBJ2-1; 11 nucleotides align to TRBD1. This CDR3 is built from 15 residues. After removal of 2 bases from V and 6 bases from J, the junction contained 4 bases not matched to a gene. Looked up from germline, CDR1 is SGDLS and CDR2 is YYNGEE. CDR3 nucleotide sequence: TGTGCCAGCAGCGTCGGACAGGGGGCTATCAATGAGCAGTTCTTC. This codes for CASSVGQGAINEQFF.

This clone was recorded a few times. This chain uses TRBV5-1 with TRBJ2-7; 8 bases are shared with TRBD1. Per germline, CDR1 SGHRS and CDR2 YFSETQ. J gave up 5 bases and V 4 bases, and 11 bases lay outside the gene matches. The CDR3 has 15 residues. The DNA for the CDR3 is TGCGCCAGCAGCGGACAGGGTCGAGGGTGGAACGAGCAGTACTTC. Amino acids: CASSGQGRGWNEQYF.

This clone appeared once. The chain combines TRBV29-1 with TRBJ2-2; 7 nucleotides align to TRBD2. The CDR3 totals 13 residues. The ends lost 7 bases at V and 0 bases at J; junction bases unmatched: 2. The germline V gene has CDR1 SQVTM and CDR2 ANQGSEA. The CDR3 spells CSGLATNTGELFF. The CDR3 DNA is TGCAGCGGACTAGCTACGAACACCGGGGAGCTGTTTTTT.

J is TRBJ1-5 and V is TRBV6-1, with 7 bases lining up with TRBD1. Germline CDR1 reads MNHNS; CDR2 reads SASEGT. CDR3 size: 12 residues. Trimming cost V 6 bases and J 10 bases; bases outside gene matches: 6. DNA of the CDR3: TGTGCCAGCAGGGGACAGTATGGCCCCCAGCATTTT. Amino acids: CASRGQYGPQHF.

V and J are TRBV28 and TRBJ1-1, with TRBD1 identical over 8 bases. This CDR3 contains 15 residues. V lost 2 bases and J lost 7; bases outside the gene matches: 9. The germline CDR1 and CDR2 sequences are MDHEN and SYDVKM. The CDR3 loop reads CASSLRGDRSVEAFF. As DNA, the CDR3 is TGTGCCAGCAGTTTAAGAGGGGACAGGAGCGTTGAAGCTTTCTTT.